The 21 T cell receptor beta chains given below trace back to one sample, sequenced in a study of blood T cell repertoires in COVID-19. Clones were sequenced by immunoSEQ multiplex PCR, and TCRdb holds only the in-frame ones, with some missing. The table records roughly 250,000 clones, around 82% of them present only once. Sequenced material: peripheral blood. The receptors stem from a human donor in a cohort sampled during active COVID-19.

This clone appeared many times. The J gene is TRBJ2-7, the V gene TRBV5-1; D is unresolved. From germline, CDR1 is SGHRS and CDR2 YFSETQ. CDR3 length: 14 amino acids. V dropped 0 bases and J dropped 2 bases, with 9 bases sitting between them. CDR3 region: CASSLVVQPYEQYF. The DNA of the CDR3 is TGCGCCAGCAGCTTGGTGGTACAACCCTACGAGCAGTACTTC.

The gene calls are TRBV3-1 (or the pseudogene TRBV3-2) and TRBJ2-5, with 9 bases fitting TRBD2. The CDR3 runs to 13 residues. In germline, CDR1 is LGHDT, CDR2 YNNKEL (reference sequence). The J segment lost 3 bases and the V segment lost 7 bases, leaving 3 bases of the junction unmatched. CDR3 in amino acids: CASMRLAEETQYF. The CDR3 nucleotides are TGTGCCAGCATGCGACTAGCGGAAGAGACCCAGTACTTC.

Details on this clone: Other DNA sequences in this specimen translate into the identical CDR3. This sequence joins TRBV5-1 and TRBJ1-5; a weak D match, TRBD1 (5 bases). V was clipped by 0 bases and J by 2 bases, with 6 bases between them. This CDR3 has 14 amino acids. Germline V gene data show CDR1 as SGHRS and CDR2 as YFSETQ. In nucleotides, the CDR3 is TGCGCCAGCAGCTTGGGGGGCGGCAATCAGCCCCAGCATTTT. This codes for CASSLGGGNQPQHF.

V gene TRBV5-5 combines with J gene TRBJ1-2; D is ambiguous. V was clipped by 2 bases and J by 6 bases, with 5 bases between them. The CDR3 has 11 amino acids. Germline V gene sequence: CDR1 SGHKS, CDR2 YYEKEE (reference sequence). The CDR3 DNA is TGTGCCAGCAGCTTACGGGATGGCTACACCTTC. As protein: CASSLRDGYTF.

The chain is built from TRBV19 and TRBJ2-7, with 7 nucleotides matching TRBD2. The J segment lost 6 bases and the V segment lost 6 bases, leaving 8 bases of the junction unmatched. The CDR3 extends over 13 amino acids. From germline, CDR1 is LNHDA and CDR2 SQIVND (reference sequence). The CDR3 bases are TGTGCCAGTAGCGGGACTACCGACGGCGAGCAGTACTTC. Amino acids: CASSGTTDGEQYF.

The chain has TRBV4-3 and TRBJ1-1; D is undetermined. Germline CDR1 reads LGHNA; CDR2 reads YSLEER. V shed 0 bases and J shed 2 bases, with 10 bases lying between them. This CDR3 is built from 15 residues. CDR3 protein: CASSQEPGVNTEAFF. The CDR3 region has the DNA TGCGCCAGCAGCCAAGAACCCGGGGTAAACACTGAAGCTTTCTTT.

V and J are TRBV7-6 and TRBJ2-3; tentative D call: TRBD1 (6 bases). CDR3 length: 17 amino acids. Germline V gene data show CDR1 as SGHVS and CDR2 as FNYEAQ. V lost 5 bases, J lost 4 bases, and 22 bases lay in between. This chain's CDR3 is CASSLAPTGSNADTQYF. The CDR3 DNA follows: TGTGCCAGCAGCCTCGCCCCAACAGGGTCTAATGCAGATACGCAGTATTTT.

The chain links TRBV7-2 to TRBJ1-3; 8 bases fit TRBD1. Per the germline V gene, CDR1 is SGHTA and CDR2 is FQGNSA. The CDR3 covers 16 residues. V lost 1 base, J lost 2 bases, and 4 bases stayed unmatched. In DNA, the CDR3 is TGTGCCAGCAGCTTAGTCATACAGGGGGCTGGAAACACCATATATTTT. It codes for CASSLVIQGAGNTIYF.

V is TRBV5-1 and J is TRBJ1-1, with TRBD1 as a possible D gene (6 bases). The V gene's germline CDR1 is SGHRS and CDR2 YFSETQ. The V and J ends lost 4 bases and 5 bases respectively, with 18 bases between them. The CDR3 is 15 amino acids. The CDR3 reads CASSPRGGLGTEAFF. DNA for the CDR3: TGCGCCAGCAGCCCACGGGGGGGCCTTGGAACTGAAGCTTTCTTT.

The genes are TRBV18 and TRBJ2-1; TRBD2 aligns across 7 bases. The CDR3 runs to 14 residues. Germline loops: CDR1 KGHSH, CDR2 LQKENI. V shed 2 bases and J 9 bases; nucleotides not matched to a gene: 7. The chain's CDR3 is CASSPASGGSEQFF. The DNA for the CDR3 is TGTGCCAGCTCACCAGCTAGCGGAGGGAGTGAGCAGTTCTTC.

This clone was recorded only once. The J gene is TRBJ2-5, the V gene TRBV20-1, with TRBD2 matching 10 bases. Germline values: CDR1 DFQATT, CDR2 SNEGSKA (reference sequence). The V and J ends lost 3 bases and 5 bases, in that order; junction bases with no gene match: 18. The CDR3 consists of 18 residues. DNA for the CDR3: TGCAGTGCTAGTCCCCCAGGGGGCGCGTTAGCGGGAGGTGAGACCCAGTACTTC. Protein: CSASPPGGALAGGETQYF.

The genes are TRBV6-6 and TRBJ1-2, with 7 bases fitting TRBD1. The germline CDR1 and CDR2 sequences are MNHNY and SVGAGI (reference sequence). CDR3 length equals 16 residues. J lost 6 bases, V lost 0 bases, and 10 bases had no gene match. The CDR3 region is CASSYSLDRAAHGYTF. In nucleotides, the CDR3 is TGTGCCAGCAGTTACTCGTTAGACAGGGCTGCACATGGCTACACCTTC.

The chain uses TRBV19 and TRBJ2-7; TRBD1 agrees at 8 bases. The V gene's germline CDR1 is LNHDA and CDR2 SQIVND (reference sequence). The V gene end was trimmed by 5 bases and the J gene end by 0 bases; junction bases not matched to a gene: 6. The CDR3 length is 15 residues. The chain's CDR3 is CASSPRTGSSYEQYF. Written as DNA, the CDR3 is TGTGCCAGTAGTCCCCGGACAGGGTCCTCCTACGAGCAGTACTTC.

Here the CDR3 DNA reads TGTGCCAGTATTGCTCCCAGGGGGCGAAGAACTGAAGCTTTCTTT. This encodes CASIAPRGRRTEAFF. The chain links TRBV19 to TRBJ1-1; 8 bases fit TRBD1. Germline CDR1 LNHDA, CDR2 SQIVND (reference sequence). CDR3 size: 15 residues. After removal of 7 bases from V and 5 bases from J, the junction contained 12 bases not matched to a gene.

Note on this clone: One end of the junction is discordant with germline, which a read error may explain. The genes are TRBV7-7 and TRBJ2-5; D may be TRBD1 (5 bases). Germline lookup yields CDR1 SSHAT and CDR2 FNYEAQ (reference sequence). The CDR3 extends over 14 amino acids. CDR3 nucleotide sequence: TGTGCTAGCAGCTCTATAGGGGCTCAAGAGACCCAGTACTTC. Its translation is CASSSIGAQETQYF.

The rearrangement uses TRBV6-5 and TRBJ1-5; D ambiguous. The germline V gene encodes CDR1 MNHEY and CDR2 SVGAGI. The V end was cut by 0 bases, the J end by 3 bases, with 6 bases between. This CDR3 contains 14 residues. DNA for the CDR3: TGTGCCAGCAGTTACTCCGGTTCCAATCAGCCCCAGCATTTT. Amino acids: CASSYSGSNQPQHF.

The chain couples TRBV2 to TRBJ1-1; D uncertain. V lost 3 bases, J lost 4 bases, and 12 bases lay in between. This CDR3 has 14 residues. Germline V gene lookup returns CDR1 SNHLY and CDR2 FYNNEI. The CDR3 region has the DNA TGTGCCAGCAGTGACACTATTGGAGGCACTGAAGCTTTCTTT. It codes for CASSDTIGGTEAFF.

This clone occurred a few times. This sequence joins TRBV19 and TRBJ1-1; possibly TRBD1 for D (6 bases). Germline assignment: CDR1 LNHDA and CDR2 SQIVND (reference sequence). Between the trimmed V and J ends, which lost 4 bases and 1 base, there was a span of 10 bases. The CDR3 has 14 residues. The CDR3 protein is CASSTRGANTEAFF. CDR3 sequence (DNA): TGTGCCAGTAGTACTCGGGGGGCGAACACTGAAGCTTTCTTT.

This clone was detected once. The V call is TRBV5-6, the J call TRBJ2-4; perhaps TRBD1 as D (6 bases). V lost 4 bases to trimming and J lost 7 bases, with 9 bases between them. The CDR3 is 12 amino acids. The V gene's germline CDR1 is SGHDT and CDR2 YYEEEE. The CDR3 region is CASSLDRNIQYF. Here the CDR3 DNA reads TGTGCCAGCAGCCTTGACAGGAACATTCAGTACTTC.

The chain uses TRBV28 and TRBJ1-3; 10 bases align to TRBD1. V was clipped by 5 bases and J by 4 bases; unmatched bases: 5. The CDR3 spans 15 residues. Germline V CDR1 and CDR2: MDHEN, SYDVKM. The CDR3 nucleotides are TGTGCCAGCAGTCCGGGACAGGGGCCCGGAAACACCATATATTTT. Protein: CASSPGQGPGNTIYF.

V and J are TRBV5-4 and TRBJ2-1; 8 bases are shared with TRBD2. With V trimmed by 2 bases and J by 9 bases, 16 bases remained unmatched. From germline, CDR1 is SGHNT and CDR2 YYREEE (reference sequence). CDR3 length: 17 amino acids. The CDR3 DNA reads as TGTGCCAGCAGCTTAGGGCCTCAGCGGGGGCCGGCGGGTGAGCAGTTCTTC. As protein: CASSLGPQRGPAGEQFF. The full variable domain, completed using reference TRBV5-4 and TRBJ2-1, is ETGVTQSPTHLIKTRGQQVTLRCSSQSGHNTVSWYQQALGQGPQFIFQYYREEENGRGNFPPRFSGLQFPNYSSELNVNALELDDSALYLCASSLGPQRGPAGEQFFGPGTRLTVL.